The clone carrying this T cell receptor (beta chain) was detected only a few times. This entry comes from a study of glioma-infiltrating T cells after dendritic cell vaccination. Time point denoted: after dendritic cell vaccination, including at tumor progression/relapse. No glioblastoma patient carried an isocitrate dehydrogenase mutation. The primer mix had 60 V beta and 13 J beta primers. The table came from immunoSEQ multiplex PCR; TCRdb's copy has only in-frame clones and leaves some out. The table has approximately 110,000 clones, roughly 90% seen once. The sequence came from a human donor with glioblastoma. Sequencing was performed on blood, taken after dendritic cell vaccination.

CDR3 region: CASSGPGGRDPEAFF. CDR3 sequence (DNA): TGTGCCAGTAGTGGCCCGGGGGGGCGGGATCCAGAAGCTTTCTTT. The chain combines TRBV19 with TRBJ1-1, with D tentatively TRBD1 (6 bases). Germline CDR1 reads LNHDA; CDR2 reads SQIVND (reference sequence). With 5 bases removed from V and 8 bases from J, the gap between germline ends came to 21 bases. This CDR3 has 15 residues. The complete variable domain, with remaining parts taken from reference TRBV19 and TRBJ1-1, reads DGGITQSPKYLFRKEGQNVTLSCEQNLNHDAMYWYRQDPGQGLRLIYYSQIVNDFQKGDIAEGYSVSREKKESFPLTVTSAQKNPTAFYLCASSGPGGRDPEAFFGQGTRLTVV.